The clone carrying this TCR beta chain was seen repeatedly, ten times or more. Template switching, a step in the protocol, added a universal primer site, and cDNA carried unique molecular identifiers. TCRdb re-called the 5' RACE reads with MiXCR, one entry per CDR3 protein. The sample records about 280,000 distinct CDR3 sequences, approximately 8% being singletons. This entry belongs to a study of identical twins. The CDR3 loop spans 14 amino acids. V was cut by 6 bases and J by 0 bases, with 11 bases left in between. Per the germline V gene, CDR1 is ENHRY and CDR2 is SYGVKD. These data also featured in a second study, about yellow fever vaccine responses in identical twins.

The sequencing sample was made of memory (CD45RO+) T cells sorted from blood. This chain joins TRBV10-3 and TRBJ1-2; no firm D call. This TCR derives from a woman between 18 and 30 years old in good health. The CDR3 coding sequence is TGTGCCATCAGAGGGTTGGAGGCTAACTATGGCTACACCTTC. Protein product: CAIRGLEANYGYTF.